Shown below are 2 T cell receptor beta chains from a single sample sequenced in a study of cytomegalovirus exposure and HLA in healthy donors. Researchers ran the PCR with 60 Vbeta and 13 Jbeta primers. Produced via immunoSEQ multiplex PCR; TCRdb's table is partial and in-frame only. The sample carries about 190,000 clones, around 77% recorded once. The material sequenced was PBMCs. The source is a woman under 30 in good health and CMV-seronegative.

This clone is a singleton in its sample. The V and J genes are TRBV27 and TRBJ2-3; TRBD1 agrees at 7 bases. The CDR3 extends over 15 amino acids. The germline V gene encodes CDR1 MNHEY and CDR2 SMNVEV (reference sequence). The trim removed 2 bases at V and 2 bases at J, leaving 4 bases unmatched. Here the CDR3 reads CASSLRRGYTDTQYF. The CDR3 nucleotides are TGTGCCAGCAGTTTACGCAGGGGGTACACAGATACGCAGTATTTT.

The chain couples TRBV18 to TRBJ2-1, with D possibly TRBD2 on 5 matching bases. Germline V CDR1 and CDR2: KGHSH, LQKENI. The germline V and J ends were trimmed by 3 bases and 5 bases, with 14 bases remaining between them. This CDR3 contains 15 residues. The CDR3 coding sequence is TGTGCCAGCTCACCGGGGAGCTCGAGGAACAATGAGCAGTTCTTC. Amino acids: CASSPGSSRNNEQFF.